This T cell receptor beta chain was sequenced for a study of naive and memory T cell subsets. Overall study results and limits: Over 95% of naive TCR sequences appeared only once after error correction, unlike memory subsets.

Germline-derived CDR1 and CDR2 are SGHAT and FQNNGV. The CDR3 contains 17 residues. V was cut by 5 bases and J by 2 bases, with 22 bases left in between. From the second PCR step, alpha and beta chains were amplified apart. The beta constant-region primer was an equimolar mix of two oligonucleotides covering TRBC1 and TRBC2. Ligated cDNA was amplified by four rounds of PCR with nested alpha and beta constant-region primers and SP2. A 12-nucleotide UMI and the SP2 primer were added to the cDNA 3' end by oligonucleotide ligation. TCRdb ran MiXCR on the UMI-ligation and nested PCR reads and lists one entry per CDR3 protein. The table has 120,000 or so distinct CDR3 sequences, about 36% seen once. This clonotype has a handful of counts. Its antigen is unknown.

This chain uses TRBV11-2 with TRBJ2-7, with D perhaps matching TRBD1 (6 bases). This TCR was sampled from a human donor in good health. The sequencing input was central memory CD4+ T cells from blood. CDR3 nucleotide sequence: TGTGCCAGCAGCAGGACTTCGGACAGCTACGGAACCTACGAGCAGTACTTC. Amino acid sequence: CASSRTSDSYGTYEQYF.